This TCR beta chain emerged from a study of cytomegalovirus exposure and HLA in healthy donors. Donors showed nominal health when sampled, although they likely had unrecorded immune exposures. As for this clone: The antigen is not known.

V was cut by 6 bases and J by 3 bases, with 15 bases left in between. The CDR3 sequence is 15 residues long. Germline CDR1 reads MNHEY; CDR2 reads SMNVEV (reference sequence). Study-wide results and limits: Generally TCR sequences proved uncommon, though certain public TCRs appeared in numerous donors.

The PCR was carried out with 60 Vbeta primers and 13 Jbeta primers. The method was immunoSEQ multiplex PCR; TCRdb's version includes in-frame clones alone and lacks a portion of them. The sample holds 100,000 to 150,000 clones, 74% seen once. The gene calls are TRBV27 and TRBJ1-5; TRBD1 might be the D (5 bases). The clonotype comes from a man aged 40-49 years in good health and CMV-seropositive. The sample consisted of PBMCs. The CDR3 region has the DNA TGTGCCAGCAGACCCTCCCCAGGGTTCAATCAGCCCCAGCATTTT. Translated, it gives CASRPSPGFNQPQHF.